The entry below gives a single T cell receptor (beta chain) sequence along with its context. Method: immunoSEQ multiplex PCR; TCRdb's copy keeps in-frame clones and lacks some. The sample yields around 150,000 clones, roughly 77% seen once. This sample is drawn from a study of blood T cell repertoires in COVID-19. Germline-derived CDR1 and CDR2 are SGHVS and FQNEAQ. V was clipped by 5 bases and J by 8 bases, with 12 bases between them. CDR3 length: 13 residues. This TCR was recovered from a human donor in a cohort sampled during active COVID-19. The sample was peripheral blood. This rearrangement joins TRBV7-8 to TRBJ1-4; no clear D. CDR3 residues: CASSRVAGEKLFF. CDR3 coding DNA: TGTGCCAGCAGCCGGGTAGCGGGGGAAAAACTGTTTTTT. The full variable domain, rest sourced from reference TRBV7-8 and TRBJ1-4, is GAGVSQSPRYKVAKRGQDVALRCDPISGHVSLFWYQQALGQGPEFLTYFQNEAQLDKSGLPSDRFFAERPEGSVSTLKIQRTQQEDSAVYLCASSRVAGEKLFFGSGTQLSVL.